The T cell receptor beta chain under discussion was sequenced for a study of cytomegalovirus exposure and HLA in healthy donors. Study outcomes and limitations: For presence/absence analyses, sequencing depth was assumed to be roughly uniform across donors.

The study ran its PCR with 60 Vbeta and 13 Jbeta primers. Sequencing used immunoSEQ multiplex PCR; TCRdb keeps in-frame clones, though not all of them. The sample shows about 110,000 clones, less than 85% of them seen only once. The junction had 13 bases not matched to a gene; V was cut back by 2 bases and J by 10 bases. The CDR3 totals 16 residues. Germline values: CDR1 LNHDA, CDR2 SQIVND (reference sequence). Donors likely had unrecorded immune exposures despite being nominally healthy when sampled. On this clone: Its antigen is as yet unknown.

Source material: PBMCs. The chain carries TRBV19 and TRBJ2-1; 8 bases are shared with TRBD2. The TCR was taken from a man between 18 and 29 years old in good health and CMV-seronegative. The CDR3: CASSIPRGLGIGEQFF. The CDR3 DNA reads TGTGCCAGTAGTATACCCCGGGGACTAGGGATTGGGGAGCAGTTCTTC. The full variable domain, with the rest looked up from reference TRBV19 and TRBJ2-1, is DGGITQSPKYLFRKEGQNVTLSCEQNLNHDAMYWYRQDPGQGLRLIYYSQIVNDFQKGDIAEGYSVSREKKESFPLTVTSAQKNPTAFYLCASSIPRGLGIGEQFFGPGTRLTVL.